Following are 5 T cell receptor beta chains from one sample sequenced in a study of blood T cells in healthy people across ages (dated by TCRdb to between 2014 and 2017). The library was generated by 5' RACE. Sequencing instrument: Illumina HiSeq 2500. The second PCR ran for about 7 to 11 cycles and used a J-beta primer mix along with a sample-barcoded 5' primer. The public reads were quality trimmed at Q25 with fastp and then assembled into clones with MiXCR by TCRdb, keeping productive beta chains. Rows merge per CDR3 protein into single entries with the most common DNA and genes. The sample includes 500,000 to 600,000 distinct CDR3 sequences, with 25% to 30% observed a single time. The ten largest make up around 20% of the sample. The material sequenced was blood. Receptors originate from a woman in her 70s in good health.

This clonotype came up a few times. The rearrangement joins TRBV28 to TRBJ1-4; TRBD1 aligns across 8 bases. CDR1 MDHEN and CDR2 SYDVKM come from the germline V gene. The CDR3 is made up of 15 amino acids. Losses at the gene ends were 5 bases for V and 7 bases for J; bases not matched to a gene: 9. This chain's CDR3 is CASSGLGQGGEKLFF. The CDR3 DNA reads TGTGCCAGCAGTGGACTCGGACAGGGAGGTGAAAAACTGTTTTTT.

In its sample, this clonotype was seen many times. V is TRBV7-9 and J is TRBJ2-5; D gene uncertain. The CDR3 has 14 amino acids. V was clipped by 1 base and J by 5 bases, with 11 bases between them. In germline, CDR1 is SEHNR, CDR2 FQNEAQ (reference sequence). CDR3 in DNA: TGTGCCAGCAGCTTAGATGGTGGTATGGAGACCCAGTACTTC. Protein product: CASSLDGGMETQYF.

This clonotype was found a few times. The V and J genes are TRBV24-1 and TRBJ1-5, with no clear D. The CDR3 totals 14 residues. V lost 4 bases and J 8 bases, leaving 14 bases between the germline ends. CDR1 KGHDR and CDR2 SFDVKD come from the germline V gene. CDR3 bases: TGTGCCACCAGTGACAAAAACATCAGAGAGCCCCAGCATTTT. It encodes CATSDKNIREPQHF.

Concerning this clonotype itself: In this CDR3 the conserved last residue, phenylalanine or tryptophan, is missing, so a read error is likely. This rearrangement joins TRBV28 to TRBJ1-1; TRBD1 aligns across 7 bases. In germline, CDR1 is MDHEN, CDR2 SYDVKM. CDR3 length equals 13 residues. Unmatched junction bases numbered 6, after V lost 7 bases and J lost 4 bases. The CDR3 nucleotides read TGTGCCAGCAACCTTAACAGGGGCACTGAAGCTTTCCTT. Its translation is CASNLNRGTEAFL.

The chain uses TRBV6-5 and TRBJ1-1; no reliable D call. Trimming removed 2 bases from V and 0 bases from J, with 10 bases in between. Germline V gene lookup returns CDR1 MNHEY and CDR2 SVGAGI. The CDR3 is made up of 15 amino acids. The CDR3 reads CASSYNPAMNTEAFF. The CDR3 DNA follows: TGTGCCAGCAGTTACAATCCAGCAATGAACACTGAAGCTTTCTTT.